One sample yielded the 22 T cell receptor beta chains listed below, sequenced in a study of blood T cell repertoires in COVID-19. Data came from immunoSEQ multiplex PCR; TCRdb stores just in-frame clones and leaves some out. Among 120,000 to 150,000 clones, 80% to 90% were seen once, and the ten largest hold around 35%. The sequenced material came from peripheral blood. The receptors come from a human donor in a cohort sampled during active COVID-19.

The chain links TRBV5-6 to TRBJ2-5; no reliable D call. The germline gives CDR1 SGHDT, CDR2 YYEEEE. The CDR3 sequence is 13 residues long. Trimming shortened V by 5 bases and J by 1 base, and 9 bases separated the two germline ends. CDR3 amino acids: CASRSAAQETQYF. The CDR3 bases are TGTGCCAGCAGATCTGCGGCCCAAGAGACCCAGTACTTC.

CDR3 region: CASRAELTGRAFF. CDR3 coding DNA: TGCGCCAGCAGAGCCGAGTTGACAGGGCGAGCTTTCTTT. V and J are TRBV5-1 and TRBJ1-1, with 7 bases identical to TRBD1. V shed 5 bases and J 10 bases; nucleotides not matched to a gene: 11. Germline lookup yields CDR1 SGHRS and CDR2 YFSETQ. The CDR3 length is 13 residues.

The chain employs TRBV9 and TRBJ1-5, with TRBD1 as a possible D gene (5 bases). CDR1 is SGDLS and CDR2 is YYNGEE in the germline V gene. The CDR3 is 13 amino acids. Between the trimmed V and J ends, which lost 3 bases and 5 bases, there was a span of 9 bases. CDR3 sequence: CASSAGGDQPQHF. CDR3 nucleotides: TGTGCCAGCAGCGCCGGGGGGGATCAGCCCCAGCATTTT.

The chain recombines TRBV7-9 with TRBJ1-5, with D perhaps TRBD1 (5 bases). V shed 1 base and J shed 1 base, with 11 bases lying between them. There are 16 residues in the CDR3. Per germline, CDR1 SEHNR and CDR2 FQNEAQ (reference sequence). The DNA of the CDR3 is TGTGCCAGCAGCTTAGGCGGGGGTCGCAGCAATCAGCCCCAGCATTTT. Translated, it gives CASSLGGGRSNQPQHF.

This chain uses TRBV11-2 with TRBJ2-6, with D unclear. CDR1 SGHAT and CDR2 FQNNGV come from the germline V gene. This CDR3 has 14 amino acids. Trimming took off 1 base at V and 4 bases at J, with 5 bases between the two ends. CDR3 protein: CASSLASGANVLTF. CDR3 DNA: TGTGCCAGCAGCTTAGCGTCCGGGGCCAACGTCCTGACTTTC.

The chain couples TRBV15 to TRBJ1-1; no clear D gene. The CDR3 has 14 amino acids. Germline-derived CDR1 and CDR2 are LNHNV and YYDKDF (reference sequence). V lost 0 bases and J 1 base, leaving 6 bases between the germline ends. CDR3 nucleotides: TGTGCCACCAGCAGAGATCACAGGAACACTGAAGCTTTCTTT. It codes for CATSRDHRNTEAFF.

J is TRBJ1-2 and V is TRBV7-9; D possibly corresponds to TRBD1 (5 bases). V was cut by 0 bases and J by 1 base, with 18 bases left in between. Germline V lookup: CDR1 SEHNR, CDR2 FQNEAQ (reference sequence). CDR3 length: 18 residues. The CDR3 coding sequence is TGTGCCAGCAGCTTAGCTTCCTCCCACTCGGGGGGTAACTATGGCTACACCTTC. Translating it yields CASSLASSHSGGNYGYTF.

The CDR3 bases are TGCGCCAGCAGCCAAGAATACCGACAGGTCTATGGCTACACCTTC. This gives the protein CASSQEYRQVYGYTF. The chain uses TRBV4-3 and TRBJ1-2; a possible D gene is TRBD1 (6 bases). Trimming cost V 0 bases and J 4 bases, with 12 bases left between them. In germline, CDR1 is LGHNA, CDR2 YSLEER. The CDR3 runs to 15 residues.

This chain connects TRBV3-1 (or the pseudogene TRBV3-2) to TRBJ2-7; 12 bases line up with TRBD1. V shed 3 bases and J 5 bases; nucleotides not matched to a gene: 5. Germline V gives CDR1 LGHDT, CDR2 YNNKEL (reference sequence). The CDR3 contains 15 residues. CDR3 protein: CASSHSGTGGHEQYF. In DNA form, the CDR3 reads TGTGCCAGCAGCCACTCCGGGACAGGGGGCCACGAGCAGTACTTC.

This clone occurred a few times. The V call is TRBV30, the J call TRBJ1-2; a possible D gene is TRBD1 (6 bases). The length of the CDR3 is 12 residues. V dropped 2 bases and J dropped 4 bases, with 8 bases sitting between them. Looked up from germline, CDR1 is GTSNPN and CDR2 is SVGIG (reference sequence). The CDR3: CAWSPGAYGYTF. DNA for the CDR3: TGTGCCTGGAGTCCAGGGGCCTATGGCTACACCTTC.

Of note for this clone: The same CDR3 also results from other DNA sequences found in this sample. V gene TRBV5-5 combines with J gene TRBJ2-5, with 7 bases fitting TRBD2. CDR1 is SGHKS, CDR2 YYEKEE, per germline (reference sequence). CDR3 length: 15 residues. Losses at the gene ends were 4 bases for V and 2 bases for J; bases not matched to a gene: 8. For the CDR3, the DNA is TGTGCCAGCAGCCCGGGGGAGGGGAGGCAAGAGACCCAGTACTTC. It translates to CASSPGEGRQETQYF.

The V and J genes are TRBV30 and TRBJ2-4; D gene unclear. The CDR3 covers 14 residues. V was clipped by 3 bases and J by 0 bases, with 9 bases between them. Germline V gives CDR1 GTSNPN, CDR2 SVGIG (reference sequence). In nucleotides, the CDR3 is TGTGCCTGGAGGATATCACTAGCCAAAAACATTCAGTACTTC. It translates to CAWRISLAKNIQYF.

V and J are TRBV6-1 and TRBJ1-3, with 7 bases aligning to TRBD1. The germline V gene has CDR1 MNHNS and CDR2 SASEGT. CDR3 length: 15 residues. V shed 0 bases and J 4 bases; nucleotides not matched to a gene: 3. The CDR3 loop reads CASSEAGTAGNTIYF. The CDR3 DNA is TGTGCCAGCAGTGAAGCGGGGACAGCCGGAAACACCATATATTTT.

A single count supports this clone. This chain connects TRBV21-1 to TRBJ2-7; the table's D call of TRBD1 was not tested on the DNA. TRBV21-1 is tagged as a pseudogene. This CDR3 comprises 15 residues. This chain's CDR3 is CASSNPGGQSYEQYF. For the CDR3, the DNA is TGTGCCAGCTCGAACCCCGGGGGACAGTCCTACGAGCAGTACTTC.

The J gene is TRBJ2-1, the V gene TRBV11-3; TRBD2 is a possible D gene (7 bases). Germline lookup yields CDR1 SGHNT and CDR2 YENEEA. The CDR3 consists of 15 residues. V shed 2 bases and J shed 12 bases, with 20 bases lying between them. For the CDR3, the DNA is TGTGCCAGCAGCTTAAACCCGGGGGGCCACGAAGGGCAGTTCTTC. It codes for CASSLNPGGHEGQFF.

The CDR3 is CASSYSYQGNTEAFF. CDR3 nucleotides: TGTGCCAGCAGTTACTCGTACCAGGGTAACACTGAAGCTTTCTTT. The chain employs TRBV6-5 and TRBJ1-1, with D possibly TRBD1 on 5 matching bases. From germline, CDR1 is MNHEY and CDR2 SVGAGI. This CDR3 has 15 amino acids. Deletions cut 0 bases from V and 2 bases from J, with 10 bases between.

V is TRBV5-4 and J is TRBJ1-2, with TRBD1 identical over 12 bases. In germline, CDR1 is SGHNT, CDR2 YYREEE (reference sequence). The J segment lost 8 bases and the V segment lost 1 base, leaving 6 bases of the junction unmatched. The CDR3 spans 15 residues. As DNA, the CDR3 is TGTGCCAGCAGCTTGCGGGGGACAGGGGGCCGAGGCTACACCTTC. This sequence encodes CASSLRGTGGRGYTF.

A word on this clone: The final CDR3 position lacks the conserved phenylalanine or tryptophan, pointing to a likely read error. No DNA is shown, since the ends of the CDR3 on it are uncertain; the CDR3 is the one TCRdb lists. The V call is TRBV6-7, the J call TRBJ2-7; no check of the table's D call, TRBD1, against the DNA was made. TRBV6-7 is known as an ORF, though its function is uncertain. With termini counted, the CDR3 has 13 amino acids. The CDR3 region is CASRDRGFLTSRP.

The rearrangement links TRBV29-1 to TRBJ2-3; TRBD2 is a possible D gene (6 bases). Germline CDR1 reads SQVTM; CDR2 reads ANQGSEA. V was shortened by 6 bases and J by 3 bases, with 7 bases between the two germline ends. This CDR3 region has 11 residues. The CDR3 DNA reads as TGCAGCGTGGGGACTACAGATACGCAGTATTTT. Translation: CSVGTTDTQYF.

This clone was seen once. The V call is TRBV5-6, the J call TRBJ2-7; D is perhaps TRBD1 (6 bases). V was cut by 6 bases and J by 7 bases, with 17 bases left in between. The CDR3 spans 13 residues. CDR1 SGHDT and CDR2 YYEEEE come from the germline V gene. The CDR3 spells CASIKAGAEEQYF. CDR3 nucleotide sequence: TGTGCCAGCATCAAAGCAGGGGCGGAGGAGCAGTACTTC.

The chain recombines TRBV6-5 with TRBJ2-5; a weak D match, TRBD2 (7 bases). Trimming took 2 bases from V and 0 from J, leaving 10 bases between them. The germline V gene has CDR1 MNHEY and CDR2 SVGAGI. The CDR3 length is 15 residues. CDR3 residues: CASSYGGADQETQYF. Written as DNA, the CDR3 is TGTGCCAGCAGTTACGGGGGGGCGGACCAAGAGACCCAGTACTTC.

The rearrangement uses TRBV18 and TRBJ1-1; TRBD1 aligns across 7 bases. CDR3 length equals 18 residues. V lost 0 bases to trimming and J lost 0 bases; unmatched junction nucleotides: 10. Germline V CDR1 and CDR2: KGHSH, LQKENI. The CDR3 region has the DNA TGTGCCAGCTCACCACCTAACAGGGGAGTTGTCATGAACACTGAAGCTTTCTTT. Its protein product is CASSPPNRGVVMNTEAFF.